Reported below is one T cell receptor beta chain. CDR1 SGHRS and CDR2 YFSETQ come from the germline V gene. This CDR3 spans 12 amino acids. The data were obtained in a study of monozygotic twins with inflammatory bowel disease. TCRdb reworked the 5' RACE reads into one entry per CDR3 protein, no DNA. This table holds over 350,000 distinct CDR3 sequences. The sequenced sample consisted of blood. V is TRBV5-1 and J is TRBJ2-1; TCRdb indicates TRBD1, and absent DNA this call remains unverified. This TCR was sampled from a human donor with ulcerative colitis or Crohn's disease, or a healthy co-twin of an affected twin (not recorded which). CDR3: CASSFTGVEQFF.